The rows below give T cell receptor beta chains drawn from one sample of a study of cytomegalovirus exposure and HLA in healthy donors. Measured with immunoSEQ multiplex PCR; TCRdb has only the in-frame clones, and not every one. This sample yields more than 85,000 clones, of which under 85% are seen a single time; around 1.3% belongs to the top ten. Source material: PBMCs. Receptors originate from a man aged 40-49 years in good health and CMV-seronegative. Each CDR3 is given with its conserved first and last residue. A D gene is named only where the DNA matches it firmly. Expanded clones are given a class, and other clones once, few, many or no size at all.

CDR3 DNA: TGTGCCTGGAGTAGTACTAGCGGCCTCACAGATACGCAGTATTTT
CDR3 protein: CAWSSTSGLTDTQYF
V gene: TRBV30
D gene: TRBD2
J gene: TRBJ2-3
clone size: .

CDR3 DNA: TGTGCCAGCAGCTCCCGCCGGGGGAACACTGAAGCTTTCTTT
CDR3 protein: CASSSRRGNTEAFF
V gene: TRBV11-2
D gene: .
J gene: TRBJ1-1
clone size: few

CDR3 DNA: TGTGCCAGCAGCAAGGACAGGGCTGGAAACACCATATATTTT
CDR3 protein: CASSKDRAGNTIYF
V gene: TRBV7-9
D gene: TRBD1
J gene: TRBJ1-3
clone size: .

CDR3 DNA: TGTGCCAGCAGCTTAGGGTCCGGGACTAGAGGTGAGCAGTTCTTC
CDR3 protein: CASSLGSGTRGEQFF
V gene: TRBV7-9
D gene: TRBD2
J gene: TRBJ2-1
clone size: .

CDR3 DNA: TGTGCCAGCAGCTTAGATACAGGAGCGTACTTC
CDR3 protein: CASSLDTGAYF
V gene: TRBV11-2
D gene: .
J gene: TRBJ2-7
clone size: .

CDR3 DNA: TGTGCCAGTAGTACGCGAAATCAGCCCCAGCATTTT
CDR3 protein: CASSTRNQPQHF
V gene: TRBV19
D gene: .
J gene: TRBJ1-5
clone size: .

CDR3 DNA: TGTGCCAGCGGGCGGACTAGCGGGTCATCCGAGCAGTTCTTC
CDR3 protein: CASGRTSGSSEQFF
V gene: TRBV27
D gene: TRBD2
J gene: TRBJ2-1
clone size: .

CDR3 DNA: TGTGCCAGCAGTTCTCCGCAAAGAGAAAACATTCAGTACTTC
CDR3 protein: CASSSPQRENIQYF
V gene: TRBV27
D gene: .
J gene: TRBJ2-4
clone size: once

CDR3 DNA: TGTGCCAGCAGCTTAGAGTTGTCGGGGACAAAGGTCTACGAGCAGTACTTC
CDR3 protein: CASSLELSGTKVYEQYF
V gene: TRBV7-8
D gene: .
J gene: TRBJ2-7
clone size: .

CDR3 DNA: TGTGCCAGTAGGAGGGACAGCGGCACTGAAGCTTTCTTT
CDR3 protein: CASRRDSGTEAFF
V gene: TRBV19
D gene: TRBD1
J gene: TRBJ1-1
clone size: .

CDR3 DNA: TGTGCCTGGGGCGTATCGACAGGGAGGAACACCTTT
CDR3 protein: CAWGVSTGRNTF
V gene: TRBV30
D gene: TRBD1
J gene: TRBJ1-6
clone size: .

CDR3 DNA: TGTGCCAGCAGCTTAAACGACTCGCCCTATAATTCACCCCTCCACTTT
CDR3 protein: CASSLNDSPYNSPLHF
V gene: TRBV7-6
D gene: .
J gene: TRBJ1-6
clone size: .

CDR3 DNA: TGTGCCAGCAGTGAAGCGTTGATGGCCTCCGCCCTTGAAAAACTGTTTTTT
CDR3 protein: CASSEALMASALEKLFF
V gene: TRBV6-1
D gene: .
J gene: TRBJ1-4
clone size: few

CDR3 DNA: TGTGCCGGCTACTCCTGGACAGGGAGGGCAGATACGCAGTATTTT
CDR3 protein: CAGYSWTGRADTQYF
V gene: TRBV27
D gene: .
J gene: TRBJ2-3
clone size: .

CDR3 DNA: TGTGCCAGTAGTGTAATTAGGACGGGATCTCAGCCCCAGCATTTT
CDR3 protein: CASSVIRTGSQPQHF
V gene: TRBV19
D gene: .
J gene: TRBJ1-5
clone size: few

CDR3 DNA: TGCGCCAGCAGCCAACCCCTGACAGGGGCTAGCACAGATACGCAGTATTTT
CDR3 protein: CASSQPLTGASTDTQYF
V gene: TRBV4-1
D gene: TRBD1
J gene: TRBJ2-3
clone size: .

CDR3 DNA: TGTGCCACCAGCAGAGGAACACTAGCGGGGGGGCGAGGTCCGCAGTATTTT
CDR3 protein: CATSRGTLAGGRGPQYF
V gene: TRBV15
D gene: TRBD2
J gene: TRBJ2-3
clone size: .

CDR3 DNA: TGCGCCAGCGCCCGACAGGGTCAGAACACCGGGGAGCTGTTTTTT
CDR3 protein: CASARQGQNTGELFF
V gene: TRBV4-1
D gene: TRBD1
J gene: TRBJ2-2
clone size: .

CDR3 DNA: TGCGCCAGCAGCCAAGAGGGGGGAAGAGAGACCCAGTACTTC
CDR3 protein: CASSQEGGRETQYF
V gene: TRBV4-3
D gene: .
J gene: TRBJ2-5
clone size: once

CDR3 DNA: TGTGCCACCAGTCAGGGGCCAGCTAACTATGGCTACACCTTC
CDR3 protein: CATSQGPANYGYTF
V gene: TRBV15
D gene: .
J gene: TRBJ1-2
clone size: .

CDR3 DNA: TGTGCCAGCAGCCCCGCGACTAGCGACGAGACCCAGTACTTC
CDR3 protein: CASSPATSDETQYF
V gene: TRBV28
D gene: TRBD2
J gene: TRBJ2-5
clone size: .

CDR3 DNA: TGTGCCAGCTCACCAGGACAGCTGCACACTGAAGCTTTCTTT
CDR3 protein: CASSPGQLHTEAFF
V gene: TRBV18
D gene: .
J gene: TRBJ1-1
clone size: .

CDR3 DNA: TGCAGCGTTGATTTTAATTCCTACGAGCAGTACTTC
CDR3 protein: CSVDFNSYEQYF
V gene: TRBV29-1
D gene: .
J gene: TRBJ2-7
clone size: .

CDR3 DNA: TGTGCCAGCAGTTACGGGACAGACTACGAGCAGTACTTC
CDR3 protein: CASSYGTDYEQYF
V gene: TRBV6-5
D gene: TRBD1
J gene: TRBJ2-7
clone size: .

CDR3 DNA: TGTGCCAGCAGTTTAGGTGAGGGAGACACTGAAGCTTTCTTT
CDR3 protein: CASSLGEGDTEAFF
V gene: TRBV28
D gene: .
J gene: TRBJ1-1
clone size: .

CDR3 DNA: TGTGCCAGCAGCTTAAGTAGACCGGGGGGCAGCGAAAAACTGTTTTTT
CDR3 protein: CASSLSRPGGSEKLFF
V gene: TRBV7-8
D gene: .
J gene: TRBJ1-4
clone size: once

CDR3 DNA: TGTGCCAGCAGACGGGAGGGCCCAGATACGCAGTATTTT
CDR3 protein: CASRREGPDTQYF
V gene: TRBV6-6
D gene: TRBD2
J gene: TRBJ2-3
clone size: .

CDR3 DNA: TGTGCCAGCAGCTTAGGAACCACCAGGGAGCAGTACTTC
CDR3 protein: CASSLGTTREQYF
V gene: TRBV7-2
D gene: .
J gene: TRBJ2-7
clone size: .

CDR3 DNA: TGTGCCAGCAGCGTAGAGGAGGGGGCATACAACTATGGCTACACCTTC
CDR3 protein: CASSVEEGAYNYGYTF
V gene: TRBV9
D gene: TRBD1
J gene: TRBJ1-2
clone size: .

CDR3 DNA: TGTGCCAGCACCGTGGGGCGGGGGGGCCCCAAAAACATTCAGTACTTC
CDR3 protein: CASTVGRGGPKNIQYF
V gene: TRBV5-6
D gene: TRBD2
J gene: TRBJ2-4
clone size: .

CDR3 DNA: TGTGCCATCAGTGAGGTCGGGGTGGAGACCCAGTACTTC
CDR3 protein: CAISEVGVETQYF
V gene: TRBV10-3
D gene: .
J gene: TRBJ2-5
clone size: .

CDR3 DNA: TGTGCCAGCAGTCCCGGGATAGCGGAGACCCAGTACTTC
CDR3 protein: CASSPGIAETQYF
V gene: TRBV6-5
D gene: .
J gene: TRBJ2-5
clone size: .

CDR3 DNA: TGTGCTAGTGGTCCCATCGGACGGGGACAAGGCGACTACGAGCAGTACTTC
CDR3 protein: CASGPIGRGQGDYEQYF
V gene: TRBV12-5
D gene: .
J gene: TRBJ2-7
clone size: .

CDR3 DNA: TGCGCCAGCAGCCCGGATCCTGGCAGGGGGCGCATAGCTTTCTTT
CDR3 protein: CASSPDPGRGRIAFF
V gene: TRBV5-1
D gene: TRBD1
J gene: TRBJ1-1
clone size: .

CDR3 DNA: TGTGCCAGCAGTGTAGCGGGCGGTACCGGGAATGAGCAGTTCTTC
CDR3 protein: CASSVAGGTGNEQFF
V gene: TRBV6-4
D gene: TRBD2
J gene: TRBJ2-1
clone size: .

CDR3 DNA: TGTGCCAGCAGCCCCGACCTGATCCTCAGGGGGCTAAGCAATCAGCCCCAGCATTTT
CDR3 protein: CASSPDLILRGLSNQPQHF
V gene: TRBV4-2
D gene: TRBD1
J gene: TRBJ1-5
clone size: .